Presented here are 18 T cell receptor beta chains from one specimen sequenced in a study of graft-versus-host responses after intestinal transplantation. Clones were read by immunoSEQ multiplex PCR, and TCRdb kept only the in-frame ones, dropping some. The profile shows over 100,000 clones, 90% to 95% of them singletons. Their antigens remain unidentified. The sample was unstimulated CD4+ T cells sorted from spleen or lymph node cells, taken before transplant. These TCRs come from a human donor who was the organ donor for an intestinal transplant.

The rearrangement links TRBV4-3 to TRBJ1-4; D perhaps matches TRBD1 (6 bases). CDR3 length: 15 amino acids. CDR1 and CDR2 (germline): LGHNA, YSLEER. Trimming shortened V by 3 bases and J by 2 bases, and 10 bases separated the two germline ends. CDR3 residues: CASSQETGTNEKLFF. CDR3 sequence (DNA): TGCGCCAGCAGCCAGGAGACAGGCACTAATGAAAAACTGTTTTTT.

The chain employs TRBV30 and TRBJ1-5; D call uncertain. Trimming shortened V by 0 bases and J by 0 bases, and 3 bases separated the two germline ends. This CDR3 comprises 13 residues. The germline gives CDR1 GTSNPN, CDR2 SVGIG (reference sequence). The CDR3 here is CAWSVGSNQPQHF. The CDR3 nucleotides are TGTGCCTGGAGTGTGGGTAGCAATCAGCCCCAGCATTTT.

The chain links TRBV7-2 to TRBJ1-2; D uncertain. The CDR3 totals 14 residues. V lost 2 bases to trimming and J lost 0 bases, with 7 bases between them. Germline lookup yields CDR1 SGHTA and CDR2 FQGNSA. This chain's CDR3 is CASSLSSTNYGYTF. CDR3 coding DNA: TGTGCCAGCAGCTTATCCTCGACTAACTATGGCTACACCTTC.

Comment on this clone: The germline gene is not matched at one end of the junction; a read error may be the cause. The chain combines TRBV2 with TRBJ2-1; 8 nucleotides agree with TRBD2. The CDR3 extends over 16 amino acids. The germline gives CDR1 SNHLY, CDR2 FYNNEI. The CDR3 DNA reads TGTGCCAGCAGTGAATCCCCGACAGCGCGGGAGGCCGCGGTAGTCTTC. It yields the protein CASSESPTAREAAVVF.

The genes are TRBV6-6 and TRBJ2-2, with 7 bases aligning to TRBD2. The V gene end was trimmed by 0 bases and the J gene end by 6 bases; junction bases not matched to a gene: 4. Germline V lookup: CDR1 MNHNY, CDR2 SVGAGI (reference sequence). The CDR3 sequence is 15 residues long. CDR3 DNA: TGTGCCAGCAGTTACTCAGGACTAGGTCCCGGGGAGCTGTTTTTT. Translating it yields CASSYSGLGPGELFF.

This chain joins TRBV25-1 and TRBJ1-2; 8 bases map to TRBD1. Germline V gives CDR1 MGHDK, CDR2 SYGVNS. The CDR3 runs 13 residues. V shed 4 bases and J 6 bases; nucleotides not matched to a gene: 4. The CDR3 DNA is TGTGCCAGCAGTGTACAGGGGGACCATGGCTACACCTTC. It is translated as CASSVQGDHGYTF.

On this clone itself: Distinct nucleotide sequences in the sample also encode this CDR3. V usage is TRBV19 and J usage is TRBJ2-2; D is possibly TRBD1 or TRBD2 (6 bases each). Trimming took 5 bases from V and 4 from J, leaving 8 bases between them. This CDR3 is 13 amino acids long. The germline V gene encodes CDR1 LNHDA and CDR2 SQIVND (reference sequence). The CDR3 protein is CASSGGRTGELFF. As DNA, the CDR3 is TGTGCCAGTAGTGGGGGGCGCACCGGGGAGCTGTTTTTT.

The V call is TRBV18, the J call TRBJ2-1; TRBD2 agrees at 15 bases. Germline assignment: CDR1 KGHSH and CDR2 LQKENI. This CDR3 comprises 15 residues. With V trimmed by 2 bases and J by 8 bases, 1 base remained unmatched. The CDR3 DNA reads TGTGCCAGCTCACCAGGGACTAGCGGGAGGTATGAGCAGTTCTTC. This gives the protein CASSPGTSGRYEQFF.

This clone came up once. The V and J genes are TRBV10-3 and TRBJ2-5; 9 bases agree with TRBD1. The CDR3 totals 14 residues. Germline V gene data show CDR1 as ENHRY and CDR2 as SYGVKD. Trimming cost V 9 bases and J 2 bases; bases outside gene matches: 7. CDR3: CAIKSDRGQETQYF. Here the CDR3 DNA reads TGTGCCATTAAGTCGGACAGGGGTCAAGAGACCCAGTACTTC.

The chain uses TRBV25-1 and TRBJ2-3, with unresolved D. This CDR3 has 15 amino acids. From germline, CDR1 is MGHDK and CDR2 SYGVNS. Trimming stripped 7 bases from V and 4 bases from J, with 18 bases between. The CDR3 DNA sequence: TGTGCCAGCACTCCCAGGATGGGGTTTCCAGATACGCAGTATTTT. It yields the protein CASTPRMGFPDTQYF.

The chain links TRBV5-1 to TRBJ2-3; D may be TRBD1 or TRBD2 (7 bases each). This CDR3 is 15 amino acids long. The V end was cut by 3 bases, the J end by 4 bases, with 15 bases between. Germline CDR1 reads SGHRS; CDR2 reads YFSETQ. The CDR3 region has the DNA TGCGCCAGCAGCTCCCGACAGGGAGGGGCAGATACGCAGTATTTT. Its protein is CASSSRQGGADTQYF.

The chain is built from TRBV11-2 and TRBJ2-2; no clear D. The V end lost 5 bases, the J end lost 2 bases, and 15 bases lay between the germline ends. The CDR3 contains 16 residues. CDR1 and CDR2 from the germline V gene are SGHAT and FQNNGV. This CDR3 reads CASSLREKRNTGELFF. CDR3 DNA: TGTGCCAGCAGCCTCCGTGAGAAGCGCAACACCGGGGAGCTGTTTTTT.

CDR3 sequence: CASSLQGASYEQYF. CDR3 nucleotides: TGTGCCAGCAGCTTGCAGGGTGCCTCCTACGAGCAGTACTTC. The genes are TRBV7-2 and TRBJ2-7, with D possibly being TRBD1 (5 bases). Germline CDR1 SGHTA, CDR2 FQGNSA. V lost 3 bases and J 0 bases, leaving 9 bases between the germline ends. The CDR3 has 14 amino acids.

The rearrangement joins TRBV15 to TRBJ2-2; 7 nucleotides agree with TRBD2. Germline V gene lookup returns CDR1 LNHNV and CDR2 YYDKDF (reference sequence). This CDR3 contains 16 residues. V lost 3 bases and J lost 0; bases outside the gene matches: 4. CDR3 nucleotides: TGTGCCACCAGCAGGGAAGCGGGAACGAACACCGGGGAGCTGTTTTTT. The encoded protein is CATSREAGTNTGELFF.

V is TRBV6-1 and J is TRBJ1-2; weak D call: TRBD1 (5 bases). The length of the CDR3 is 14 residues. Trimming removed 5 bases from V and 4 bases from J, with 14 bases in between. Germline CDR1 is MNHNS and CDR2 is SASEGT. In nucleotides, the CDR3 is TGTGCCAGCAGTTCGCTAGACAGCCTCTATGGCTACACCTTC. Amino acid sequence: CASSSLDSLYGYTF.

The chain recombines TRBV7-2 with TRBJ2-7, with D perhaps matching TRBD2 (6 bases). This CDR3 comprises 13 residues. V was pared by 4 bases and J by 5 bases, with 12 bases between. CDR1 and CDR2 (germline): SGHTA, FQGNSA. The CDR3 DNA is TGTGCCAGCAGCTGGGAGACTAGAGACGAGCAGTACTTC. Protein: CASSWETRDEQYF.

This chain links TRBV2 with TRBJ1-4; a possible D gene is TRBD1 (6 bases). V was cut by 6 bases and J by 7 bases, with 9 bases left in between. Germline CDR1 reads SNHLY; CDR2 reads FYNNEI. The CDR3 is made up of 12 amino acids. The CDR3 nucleotides read TGTGCCAGCAGGGGGGCGGGTGAAAAACTGTTTTTT. This encodes CASRGAGEKLFF. The full variable domain, with the rest looked up from reference TRBV2 and TRBJ1-4, is EPEVTQTPSHQVTQMGQEVILRCVPISNHLYFYWYRQILGQKVEFLVSFYNNEISEKSEIFDDQFSVERPDGSNFTLKIRSTKLEDSAMYFCASRGAGEKLFFGSGTQLSVL.

V is TRBV19 and J is TRBJ2-2, with a possible D match to TRBD1 (5 bases). Germline V gene lookup returns CDR1 LNHDA and CDR2 SQIVND (reference sequence). The V end was cut by 5 bases, the J end by 6 bases, with 10 bases between. CDR3 length: 13 residues. The CDR3 sequence is CASSVRESGELFF. CDR3 DNA sequence: TGTGCCAGTAGTGTCAGGGAATCCGGGGAGCTGTTTTTT.